This T cell receptor (beta chain) is from a study of blood T cells in healthy people across ages. Germline lookup yields CDR1 MNHEY and CDR2 SVGEGT. The CDR3 extends over 13 amino acids. V lost 8 bases and J lost 4, with 14 bases in between. Primed by a sample-barcoded 5' primer and a J-beta primer mix, a second PCR proceeded for 7 to 11 cycles. A tag from a template-switch adaptor with 12 random nucleotides marked each cDNA molecule. TCRdb reanalysed the 5' RACE reads using MiXCR and keeps one entry per CDR3 protein. Of about 830,000 distinct CDR3 sequences in the sample, roughly 60% are singletons; the top ten hold 22%.

The TCR sequence derives from a man in his thirties or forties in good health. This chain joins TRBV6-2 or TRBV6-3 and TRBJ1-2; a weak D match, TRBD1 (6 bases). The specimen was blood. The CDR3 DNA reads TGTGCCAGCGGGATGACAGGAAGCTATGGCTACACCTTC. It translates to CASGMTGSYGYTF.